This T cell receptor beta chain was recovered during a study of siplizumab effects on memory and regulatory T cells. Assay used: immunoSEQ multiplex PCR; TCRdb lists only in-frame clones, some missing. Among around 100,000 clones, 93% were seen once, and the ten largest hold approximately 0.62%. In germline, CDR1 is DFQATT, CDR2 SNEGSKA (reference sequence). CDR3 length equals 11 residues. Trimming pared 3 bases from V and 1 base from J, leaving 4 bases between. Sample: Tregs sorted from blood. The source of this sequence is a human donor in good health. The chain couples TRBV20-1 to TRBJ2-7; D is ambiguous. Written as DNA, the CDR3 is TGCAGTGCTAGCAGTTCCTACGAGCAGTACTTC. It yields the protein CSASSSYEQYF.